This T cell receptor beta chain was obtained from a study of blood T cell repertoires in COVID-19. Profiling relied on immunoSEQ multiplex PCR, and the TCRdb table lists in-frame clones only, not all of them. The table shows roughly 200,000 clones, with roughly 79% occurring only once. The CDR3 is 16 amino acids. Germline V gives CDR1 LNHDA, CDR2 SQIVND (reference sequence). V was clipped by 4 bases and J by 4 bases, with 16 bases between them. The specimen was peripheral blood. This TCR was sampled from a woman between 35 and 50 years old with COVID-19, enrolled during active disease. The chain has TRBV19 and TRBJ1-4; no firm D call. The CDR3, as DNA: TGTGCCAGTAGTACAGGCCTCAATAATAATAATGAAAAACTGTTTTTT. Amino acids: CASSTGLNNNNEKLFF.